The 10 T cell receptor beta chains reported below all come from one sample, sequenced in a study of T cell repertoires in cytomegalovirus infection. Using its own MiXCR run on the reads, TCRdb lists one record per CDR3 protein. The data hold some 400,000 distinct CDR3 sequences, with about a sixth observed a single time. Sample: PBMCs. These receptors were taken from a human donor in good health (CMV status not recorded). Some clones in this sample may be carry-over from other donors' samples.

This clonotype was seen ten or more times. The chain links TRBV7-2 to TRBJ1-5, with D hard to call. The CDR3 has 15 amino acids. V dropped 5 bases and J dropped 4 bases, with 15 bases sitting between them. From germline, CDR1 is SGHTA and CDR2 FQGNSA. The DNA of the CDR3 is TGTGCCAGCAGCCCCCACGGACGGCAGAATCAGCCCCAGCATTTT. Translated, it gives CASSPHGRQNQPQHF.

This clonotype has only a few counts. This chain connects TRBV12-3 or TRBV12-4 to TRBJ1-2; D possibly corresponds to TRBD1 (5 bases). This CDR3 region has 14 residues. Trimming shortened V by 3 bases and J by 8 bases, and 16 bases separated the two germline ends. The CDR3 DNA is TGTGCCAGCAGTTTTCCTGGGGGGTGGAACGGCTACACCTTC. Translated: CASSFPGGWNGYTF.

The count of this clonotype is one. A much more abundant neighbour one base away suggests this may be a read error. The rearrangement uses TRBV11-2 and TRBJ2-3; D is ambiguous. The germline gives CDR1 SGHAT, CDR2 FQNNGV. The length of the CDR3 is 13 residues. In nucleotides, the CDR3 is TGTCCCAGCAGCCCGACTAGCACAGATACGCAGTATTTT. The encoded protein is CPSSPTSTDTQYF. The full variable domain, rest sourced from reference TRBV11-2 and TRBJ2-3, is EAGVAQSPRYKIIEKRQSVAFWCNPISGHATLYWYQQILGQGPKLLIQFQNNGVVDDSQLPKDRFSAERLKGVDSTLKIQPAKLEDSAVYLCPSSPTSTDTQYFGPGTRLTVL.

This clonotype was counted many times. The J gene is TRBJ2-1, the V gene TRBV7-2, with 8 nucleotides matching TRBD2. CDR3 length equals 15 residues. The germline V gene encodes CDR1 SGHTA and CDR2 FQGNSA. Trimming took 0 bases from V and 6 from J; bases not matched to a gene: 4. The CDR3 nucleotides are TGTGCCAGCAGCTTAGCGGGACTAGAGATCAATGAGCAGTTCTTC. It translates to CASSLAGLEINEQFF.

This clonotype has more than one count but fewer than ten. The rearrangement uses TRBV5-4 and TRBJ2-5; D is unclear. Germline CDR1 is SGHNT and CDR2 is YYREEE (reference sequence). V dropped 1 base and J dropped 4 bases, with 17 bases sitting between them. The CDR3 totals 16 residues. CDR3 sequence reads: CASSLSKISLTETQYF. The CDR3 DNA reads as TGTGCCAGCAGCTTGTCCAAGATCTCTCTAACAGAGACCCAGTACTTC.

This clonotype occurred many times. The chain is built from TRBV7-8 and TRBJ1-5; D possibly corresponds to TRBD1 (6 bases). The ends were cut back, 2 bases at V and 1 base at J, with 21 bases in the middle. Germline loops: CDR1 SGHVS, CDR2 FQNEAQ. The CDR3 is 19 residues long. The CDR3 DNA is TGTGCCAGCAGCTTAAAGGGCTTTTTAAGAGGGGGGAGCAATCAGCCCCAGCATTTT. Protein product: CASSLKGFLRGGSNQPQHF.

In this sample, this clonotype turned up many times. The J gene is TRBJ2-5, the V gene TRBV18; D might be TRBD1 (6 bases). Germline-derived CDR1 and CDR2 are KGHSH and LQKENI. The CDR3 is 14 amino acids. Trimming removed 3 bases at V and 4 bases at J, with 12 bases between. The CDR3 nucleotides are TGTGCCAGCTCACCCGGACAGAGTCCAGAGACCCAGTACTTC. Encoded protein: CASSPGQSPETQYF.

This clonotype was detected ten times or more. This chain connects TRBV27 to TRBJ1-6, with unresolved D. The CDR3 consists of 15 residues. Germline lookup yields CDR1 MNHEY and CDR2 SMNVEV (reference sequence). Trimming left V 6 bases short and J 0 bases short, with 9 bases between. The CDR3 loop reads CASRGQSSYNSPLHF. DNA for the CDR3: TGTGCCAGCAGGGGCCAGAGCTCCTATAATTCACCCCTCCACTTT.

This clonotype has ten or more counts. The rearrangement joins TRBV7-8 to TRBJ1-2; no clear D. The CDR3 runs 14 residues. Germline values: CDR1 SGHVS, CDR2 FQNEAQ. Deletions cut 2 bases from V and 3 bases from J, with 10 bases between. The chain's CDR3 is CASSLSEVDYGYTF. CDR3 coding DNA: TGTGCCAGCAGCTTATCGGAGGTCGACTATGGCTACACCTTC. The full variable domain, rest sourced from reference TRBV7-8 and TRBJ1-2, is GAGVSQSPRYKVAKRGQDVALRCDPISGHVSLFWYQQALGQGPEFLTYFQNEAQLDKSGLPSDRFFAERPEGSVSTLKIQRTQQEDSAVYLCASSLSEVDYGYTFGSGTRLTVV.

The chain links TRBV10-3 to TRBJ1-2, with D tentatively TRBD1 (5 bases). From germline, CDR1 is ENHRY and CDR2 SYGVKD. This CDR3 is 12 amino acids long. Trimming took 0 bases from V and 8 from J, leaving 7 bases between them. The CDR3 protein is CAISESGGGYTF. DNA of the CDR3: TGTGCCATCAGTGAGTCGGGGGGAGGCTACACCTTC.